Sequencing of this T cell receptor beta chain was carried out in a study of blood T cell repertoires in COVID-19. The overall study: Some COVID-19 samples were acute and others convalescent; all came from the United States, Italy and Spain.

Residents of 24 US areas, aged about 18 to 89 years, made up the participants. Cohort 3 donors were reported recovered after two negative PCRs, clearance, or symptom resolution. Using immunoSEQ multiplex PCR, the repertoire was profiled, and TCRdb retains in-frame clones only, with some absent. The sample has 170,000 or so clones, 88% seen once. From germline, CDR1 is SQVTM and CDR2 ANQGSEA. The CDR3 has 15 amino acids. The ends were cut back, 6 bases at V and 2 bases at J, with 17 bases in the middle. This chain links TRBV29-1 with TRBJ1-5; tentative D call: TRBD1 (6 bases). The specimen sequenced was PBMCs or T cells enriched from blood (not recorded which). The clonotype was recovered from a woman between 45 and 65 years old who had recovered from COVID-19. CDR3 nucleotide sequence: TGCAGCGTAGGCGGGGGGCAGGGTGGCAATCAGCCCCAGCATTTT. It is translated as CSVGGGQGGNQPQHF.